Below are 28 T cell receptor beta chains sequenced from a single sample in a study of T cells after yellow fever vaccination. TCRdb itself ran the 5' RACE reads through MiXCR, one entry per CDR3 protein. Of some 22,000 distinct CDR3 sequences in the sample, 5.2% are singletons; the top ten hold approximately 20%. Sequencing was performed on PBMCs, either bulk or a sorted T-cell subset (CD4+, CD8+, memory, or dextramer-sorted; not recorded which), taken about 49 days after the first yellow fever vaccination. The origin of the receptors is a man between 18 and 35 years old who received the YFV17D yellow fever vaccine.

V usage is TRBV7-2 and J usage is TRBJ1-5, with D possibly TRBD1 on 6 matching bases. From germline, CDR1 is SGHTA and CDR2 FQGNSA. V shed 3 bases and J shed 2 bases, with 8 bases lying between them. The CDR3 is made up of 14 amino acids. CDR3: CASSFRQGNQPQHF. In DNA, the CDR3 is TGTGCCAGCAGCTTCCGACAGGGCAATCAGCCCCAGCATTTT.

The J gene is TRBJ2-7, the V gene TRBV28; D possibly uses TRBD1 or TRBD2 (6 bases each). The CDR3 runs 14 residues. Trimming removed 6 bases from V and 6 bases from J, with 18 bases in between. Germline V gene sequence: CDR1 MDHEN, CDR2 SYDVKM. The CDR3 reads CASRGGGGGFEQYV. In DNA form, the CDR3 reads TGTGCCAGCAGGGGGGGTGGGGGCGGTTTCGAGCAGTACGTC.

This clonotype was picked up many times. The V and J genes are TRBV11-2 and TRBJ2-1; 7 bases match TRBD1. CDR1 and CDR2 from the germline V gene are SGHAT and FQNNGV. Germline trimming cut 3 bases from V and 5 bases from J; bases unmatched to any gene: 1. The CDR3 has 13 residues. In nucleotides, the CDR3 is TGTGCCAGCAGCTTGGACAGGCACAATGAGCAGTTCTTC. Amino acid sequence: CASSLDRHNEQFF.

This clonotype came up many times. The chain uses TRBV6-4 and TRBJ2-3, with D possibly being TRBD2 (5 bases). The CDR3 is 16 amino acids. V was shortened by 2 bases and J by 4 bases, with 16 bases between the two germline ends. Germline V gene data show CDR1 as MRHNA and CDR2 as SNTAGT. This chain's CDR3 is CASSDNVASMADTQYF. As DNA, the CDR3 is TGTGCCAGCAGTGACAACGTTGCTAGCATGGCAGATACGCAGTATTTT.

This clonotype was detected many times. The chain recombines TRBV6-4 with TRBJ2-3, with 8 bases that match TRBD2. CDR1 is MRHNA, CDR2 SNTAGT, per germline. The junction had 1 base not matched to a gene; V was cut back by 4 bases and J by 1 base. CDR3 length equals 14 residues. Written as DNA, the CDR3 is TGTGCCAGCAGTGTCGGGGGGGGCACAGATACGCAGTATTTT. It specifies CASSVGGGTDTQYF.

This clonotype was seen repeatedly, ten times or more. The V and J genes are TRBV4-3 and TRBJ2-1, with D tentatively TRBD1 or TRBD2 (6 bases each). CDR3 length equals 14 residues. V was clipped by 1 base and J by 7 bases, with 11 bases between them. Looked up from germline, CDR1 is LGHNA and CDR2 is YSLEER. The CDR3 coding sequence is TGCGCCAGCAGCCAAGTGACTAGGGGGAATGAGCAGTTCTTC. Translated, it gives CASSQVTRGNEQFF.

This clonotype has a count of ten or more. This chain connects TRBV7-2 to TRBJ1-3; 7 bases agree with TRBD1. J gave up 7 bases and V 4 bases, and 7 bases lay outside the gene matches. CDR3 length: 14 amino acids. Germline V lookup: CDR1 SGHTA, CDR2 FQGNSA. CDR3 region: CASSSHRGENTIYF. CDR3 DNA sequence: TGTGCCAGCAGCTCCCACAGGGGTGAGAACACCATATATTTT.

At least ten counts were recorded for this clonotype. The genes are TRBV20-1 and TRBJ2-1; D gene uncertain. The germline V and J ends were trimmed by 0 bases and 10 bases, with 13 bases remaining between them. Germline CDR1 and CDR2: DFQATT and SNEGSKA (reference sequence). This CDR3 region has 13 residues. In DNA form, the CDR3 reads TGCAGTGCTAGAGATAGGTCAGAAGTAGAGCAGTTCTTC. Translation gives CSARDRSEVEQFF.

This clonotype appeared many times. The chain recombines TRBV2 with TRBJ2-1; D might be TRBD1 (6 bases). With 11 bases removed from V and 9 bases from J, the gap between germline ends came to 17 bases. This CDR3 has 12 amino acids. Germline values: CDR1 SNHLY, CDR2 FYNNEI. This chain's CDR3 is CAGRPQGPEQFF. Here the CDR3 DNA reads TGTGCCGGCCGGCCCCAGGGGCCTGAGCAGTTCTTC.

This clonotype was counted at least ten times. The genes are TRBV29-1 and TRBJ2-5, with 7 bases lining up with TRBD2. There are 12 residues in the CDR3. CDR1 is SQVTM, CDR2 ANQGSEA, per germline. V was pared by 4 bases and J by 4 bases, with 3 bases of the junction left unmatched. The CDR3 nucleotides read TGCAGCGTTGGCCCGGGAGGAGAGACCCAGTACTTC. Translation gives CSVGPGGETQYF.

Ten or more counts support this clonotype. CDR3 in amino acids: CASSLNPGSDYTF. CDR3 in DNA: TGTGCCAGCAGCTTGAACCCCGGTTCGGACTACACCTTC. The chain uses TRBV12-3 or TRBV12-4 and TRBJ1-2, with no clear D. Trimming pared 6 bases from V and 10 bases from J, leaving 18 bases between. This CDR3 region has 13 residues.

This clonotype was observed at least ten times. In DNA, the CDR3 is TGTGCCAGCAGCCCAAGGACAGGGGGCTATACCGGGGAGCTGTTTTTT. This codes for CASSPRTGGYTGELFF. The rearrangement uses TRBV7-3 and TRBJ2-2; 11 bases map to TRBD1. In germline, CDR1 is SGHTA, CDR2 FQGTGA. Trimming at V came to 5 bases and at J to 5 bases, leaving 7 bases not matched to a gene. The CDR3 has 16 amino acids.

This clonotype has at least ten counts. Mismatch with germline at one junction end may stem from a read error. This chain connects TRBV6-2 or TRBV6-3 to TRBJ1-5, with unresolved D. The germline V gene encodes CDR1 MNHEY and CDR2 SVGEGT. The CDR3 runs to 13 residues. The CDR3 loop reads CASGYTAYQPQHF. CDR3 in DNA: TGTGCCAGCGGTTACACGGCGTATCAGCCCCAGCATTTT.

This clonotype came up many times. The chain links TRBV20-1 to TRBJ2-5, with 8 bases fitting TRBD2. Germline values: CDR1 DFQATT, CDR2 SNEGSKA (reference sequence). The CDR3 covers 14 residues. Trimming removed 3 bases from V and 3 bases from J; junction bases left unmatched: 6. The CDR3 region has the DNA TGCAGTGCTAGGCAAGCACTAGCGGAAGAGACCCAGTACTTC. This encodes CSARQALAEETQYF.

Within the sample, this clonotype is medium-sized. This chain links TRBV29-1 with TRBJ1-1; D remains unclear. Trimming stripped 6 bases from V and 2 bases from J, with 10 bases between. The CDR3 length is 12 residues. Germline-derived CDR1 and CDR2 are SQVTM and ANQGSEA. The CDR3 DNA reads as TGCAGCGTGGCTCCGGGTAACACTGAAGCTTTCTTT. Translating it yields CSVAPGNTEAFF.

At least ten counts were recorded for this clonotype. The CDR3 region is CASSYGQGLGYGYTF. CDR3 nucleotides: TGCGCCAGCAGCTATGGACAGGGGCTCGGCTATGGCTACACCTTC. This chain joins TRBV5-1 and TRBJ1-2; TRBD1 matches 9 bases. The CDR3 sequence is 15 residues long. The V gene end was trimmed by 3 bases and the J gene end by 4 bases; junction bases not matched to a gene: 7. Germline V gene data show CDR1 as SGHRS and CDR2 as YFSETQ.

This clonotype occurred many times. CDR3 region: CATGGAFF. The CDR3 nucleotides are TGTGCCACCGGGGGAGCTTTCTTT. The chain uses TRBV24-1 and TRBJ1-1, with D perhaps TRBD1 (5 bases). With 9 bases removed from V and 10 bases from J, the gap between germline ends came to 5 bases. The CDR3 runs 8 residues. Germline CDR1 is KGHDR and CDR2 is SFDVKD.

This clonotype occurred many times. This rearrangement joins TRBV7-2 to TRBJ1-2, with 8 bases fitting TRBD1. The CDR3 runs to 13 residues. With V trimmed by 5 bases and J by 8 bases, 7 bases remained unmatched. CDR1 is SGHTA and CDR2 is FQGNSA in the germline V gene. The CDR3 sequence: CASSPGQGVGYTF. In nucleotides, the CDR3 is TGTGCCAGCAGCCCCGGACAGGGCGTGGGCTACACCTTC.

This clonotype was recorded many times. The V call is TRBV3-1, the J call TRBJ1-3, with D uncertain. Germline CDR1 and CDR2: LGHDT and YNNKEL (reference sequence). Trimming took 3 bases from V and 2 from J, leaving 5 bases between them. The CDR3 is 13 residues long. CDR3 DNA sequence: TGTGCCAGCAGCCAGGCGGCTGGAAACACCATATATTTT. This encodes CASSQAAGNTIYF.

This clonotype has a count of ten or more. The chain joins TRBV10-2 to TRBJ2-3; 9 bases fit TRBD1. Per the germline V gene, CDR1 is WSHSY and CDR2 is SAAADI. The CDR3 spans 15 residues. With 3 bases clipped from V and 2 bases from J, the junction kept 3 bases outside the gene matches. The CDR3 DNA sequence: TGCGCCAGCAGTGAAGGGACAGGGACCACAGATACGCAGTATTTT. Translated, it gives CASSEGTGTTDTQYF.

Many counts were recorded for this clonotype. V usage is TRBV7-2 and J usage is TRBJ2-3; 7 bases map to TRBD1. The CDR3 length is 14 residues. The V gene's germline CDR1 is SGHTA and CDR2 FQGNSA. The V gene end was trimmed by 2 bases and the J gene end by 4 bases; junction bases not matched to a gene: 3. CDR3 in DNA: TGTGCCAGCAGCTTAAGGGGGCACCCAGATACGCAGTATTTT. Translation: CASSLRGHPDTQYF.

This clonotype was seen many times. J is TRBJ1-3 and V is TRBV6-5, with D possibly being TRBD1 (5 bases). Germline V CDR1 and CDR2: MNHEY, SVGAGI. This CDR3 is 14 amino acids long. Trimming shortened V by 3 bases and J by 2 bases, and 8 bases separated the two germline ends. The CDR3 sequence: CASSYSTAGNTIYF. The CDR3, as DNA: TGTGCCAGCAGTTATTCGACAGCTGGAAACACCATATATTTT.

This clonotype was found many times. DNA of the CDR3: TGTGCCAGCAGCCAAGAATTGGACGGGGGGGGATCCTACAATGAGCAGTTCTTC. Translated, it gives CASSQELDGGGSYNEQFF. This chain connects TRBV4-2 to TRBJ2-1, with 8 bases aligning to TRBD2. The germline CDR1 and CDR2 sequences are LGHNA and YNFKEQ. The CDR3 contains 18 residues. V lost 0 bases, J lost 1 base, and 8 bases stayed unmatched.

This clonotype was seen repeatedly, ten times or more. The V and J genes are TRBV20-1 and TRBJ2-3; the match to TRBD2 covers 7 bases. Losses at the gene ends were 6 bases for V and 1 base for J; bases not matched to a gene: 4. The germline CDR1 and CDR2 sequences are DFQATT and SNEGSKA (reference sequence). The CDR3 extends over 13 amino acids. CDR3 bases: TGCAGTGCCCCCACTAGCGGCACAGATACGCAGTATTTT. Residues: CSAPTSGTDTQYF.

This clonotype was recorded many times. This chain links TRBV27 with TRBJ2-7, with TRBD1 matching 8 bases. CDR1 and CDR2 (germline): MNHEY, SMNVEV (reference sequence). CDR3 length equals 14 residues. The V segment lost 5 bases and the J segment 0 bases; nucleotides outside the gene matches: 3. DNA of the CDR3: TGTGCCAGCAGTAGGGACAGGAGCTCCTACGAGCAGTACGTC. Translated, it gives CASSRDRSSYEQYV.

This clonotype was picked up many times. The chain is built from TRBV19 and TRBJ1-2; a possible D gene is TRBD1 (6 bases). V lost 7 bases, J lost 4 bases, and 16 bases lay in between. From germline, CDR1 is LNHDA and CDR2 SQIVND (reference sequence). The CDR3 totals 14 residues. CDR3 in DNA: TGTGCCAGTAAAGGCGCAGGGGATAGCTATGGCTACACCTTC. This sequence encodes CASKGAGDSYGYTF.

This clonotype was counted many times. The chain couples TRBV12-3 or TRBV12-4 to TRBJ1-1, with 8 bases matching TRBD1. The CDR3 runs to 16 residues. V shed 5 bases and J 4 bases; nucleotides not matched to a gene: 12. Written as DNA, the CDR3 is TGTGCCAGCAGTCGACGCAGGGGGCTGCGCCCCACTGAAGCTTTCTTT. Translating it yields CASSRRRGLRPTEAFF.

This clonotype was counted at least ten times. The chain combines TRBV6-5 with TRBJ2-1, with 7 bases fitting TRBD1. Germline lookup yields CDR1 MNHEY and CDR2 SVGAGI. The V and J ends lost 8 bases and 6 bases, in that order; junction bases with no gene match: 7. CDR3 length equals 13 residues. As DNA, the CDR3 is TGTGCCAGCCCGGGACAGTACACCAATGAGCAGTTCTTC. Residues: CASPGQYTNEQFF.